The 21 T cell receptor beta chains listed next were all sequenced from one sample in a study of low-dose radiotherapy and immunotherapy resistance in tumors. TRAV- and TRBV-specific primers were used for first-strand cDNA, which covered alpha and beta chains. TCRs were put through 15 to 25 PCR cycles of amplification with Phusion. A constant-region primer and the V-primer adapter served as the primer pair. TCRdb reprocessed the reads via MiXCR and lists one record per CDR3 protein. The sample records about 12,000 distinct CDR3 sequences, roughly 71% being singletons. The source of these receptors is a human donor with advanced metastatic prostate, ovarian, gallbladder or colorectal cancer (not recorded which). This table probably holds off-target reads from a library built for another chain.

V is TRBV6-1 and J is TRBJ2-2; D remains unclear. Germline CDR1 MNHNS, CDR2 SASEGT. V was clipped by 7 bases and J by 1 base, with 10 bases between them. There are 14 residues in the CDR3. The CDR3 loop is CASILIGNTGELFF. CDR3 DNA: TGTGCCAGCATCCTCATCGGGAACACCGGGGAGCTGTTTTTT.

The gene calls are TRBV5-1 and TRBJ2-7, with TRBD1 identical over 9 bases. The germline gives CDR1 SGHRS, CDR2 YFSETQ. The J segment lost 3 bases and the V segment lost 4 bases, leaving 2 bases of the junction unmatched. CDR3 length: 13 residues. This CDR3 is CASSLDRGYEQYF. The CDR3 DNA reads as TGCGCCAGCAGCCTGGACAGGGGCTACGAGCAGTACTTC.

The chain joins TRBV29-1 to TRBJ2-1, with TRBD2 matching over 8 bases. The J segment lost 7 bases and the V segment lost 5 bases, leaving 4 bases of the junction unmatched. Germline V gene lookup returns CDR1 SQVTM and CDR2 ANQGSEA. The CDR3 sequence is 12 residues long. CDR3 sequence (DNA): TGCAGCGTTCGAGCGGGAGTTAATGAGCAGTTCTTC. This gives the protein CSVRAGVNEQFF.

This clonotype was observed a handful of times. The V and J genes are TRBV14 and TRBJ2-7, with unresolved D. The V and J ends lost 4 bases and 1 base respectively, with 8 bases between them. From germline, CDR1 is SGHDN and CDR2 FVKESK. This CDR3 region has 13 residues. The CDR3 sequence: CASSLSGSYEQYF. In DNA, the CDR3 is TGTGCCAGCAGCCTTTCGGGTTCCTACGAGCAGTACTTC.

DNA of the CDR3: TGTGCCAGCAGCTCGGGACACCAGAACACTGAAGCTTTCTTT. This translates into CASSSGHQNTEAFF. The chain employs TRBV7-3 and TRBJ1-1; D is possibly TRBD1 (6 bases). The CDR3 sequence is 14 residues long. Trimming cost V 4 bases and J 1 base, with 10 bases left between them. Germline V gene lookup returns CDR1 SGHTA and CDR2 FQGTGA.

The chain links TRBV4-3 to TRBJ2-7, with TRBD2 matching over 10 bases. The CDR3 totals 16 residues. Germline values: CDR1 LGHNA, CDR2 YSLEER. J was trimmed by 1 base and V by 5 bases; bases with no gene match: 8. CDR3 in DNA: TGCGCCAGCAGCGTCGGAACTAGCGGGGAATCCTACGAGCAGTACTTC. Its translation is CASSVGTSGESYEQYF.

This chain links TRBV9 with TRBJ2-5, with D perhaps matching TRBD2 (6 bases). Trimming stripped 4 bases from V and 1 base from J, with 11 bases between. This CDR3 is 14 amino acids long. Germline V gives CDR1 SGDLS, CDR2 YYNGEE. CDR3 sequence: CASSKGGSQETQYF. In DNA form, the CDR3 reads TGTGCCAGCAGCAAGGGAGGCAGCCAAGAGACCCAGTACTTC. Full variable domain (outside the CDR3, taken from reference TRBV9 and TRBJ2-5): DSGVTQTPKHLITATGQRVTLRCSPRSGDLSVYWYQQSLDQGLQFLIQYYNGEERAKGNILERFSAQQFPDLHSELNLSSLELGDSALYFCASSKGGSQETQYFGPGTRLLVL.

The gene calls are TRBV7-2 and TRBJ1-1, with TRBD1 identical over 7 bases. V lost 6 bases and J lost 1; bases outside the gene matches: 5. The CDR3 spans 14 residues. Germline V gives CDR1 SGHTA, CDR2 FQGNSA. The CDR3, as DNA: TGTGCCAGCAGGCAGGGGGTCGAGAACACTGAAGCTTTCTTT. Translated: CASRQGVENTEAFF. Based on the CDR3 plus reference TRBV7-2 and TRBJ1-1, the full variable domain is GAGVSQSPSNKVTEKGKDVELRCDPISGHTALYWYRQSLGQGLEFLIYFQGNSAPDKSGLPSDRFSAERTGGSVSTLTIQRTQQEDSAVYLCASRQGVENTEAFFGQGTRLTVV.

CDR3 residues: CASTKPTGRTYEQYF. The DNA for the CDR3 is TGTGCCAGCACCAAACCTACGGGACGGACCTACGAGCAGTACTTC. V and J are TRBV28 and TRBJ2-7; either TRBD1 or TRBD2 may supply D (5 bases each). The CDR3 runs to 15 residues. Germline V CDR1 and CDR2: MDHEN, SYDVKM. With 7 bases removed from V and 2 bases from J, the gap between germline ends came to 18 bases. The whole variable domain, remainder taken from reference TRBV28 and TRBJ2-7, is DVKVTQSSRYLVKRTGEKVFLECVQDMDHENMFWYRQDPGLGLRLIYFSYDVKMKEKGDIPEGYSVSREKKERFSLILESASTNQTSMYLCASTKPTGRTYEQYFGPGTRLTVT.

A single count supports this clonotype. The rearrangement joins TRBV5-4 to TRBJ2-5; a possible D gene is TRBD1 (6 bases). Trimming pared 4 bases from V and 0 bases from J, leaving 10 bases between. Germline V gene data show CDR1 as SGHNT and CDR2 as YYREEE (reference sequence). The CDR3 loop spans 14 amino acids. This CDR3 reads CASSRGQHQETQYF. The CDR3 DNA reads as TGTGCCAGCAGCCGTGGACAGCACCAAGAGACCCAGTACTTC.

The chain links TRBV1 to TRBJ2-1. TRBV1 is flagged as a pseudogene. CDR3 length: 14 amino acids. CDR3 bases: TGCACCAGCAGCCATGTAGACCGGTACAATGAGCAGTTCTTC. Its translation is CTSSHVDRYNEQFF.

The genes are TRBV11-2 and TRBJ2-1; unclear D gene. CDR3 size: 11 residues. CDR1 is SGHAT and CDR2 is FQNNGV in the germline V gene. The ends were cut back, 1 base at V and 8 bases at J, with 3 bases in the middle. In nucleotides, the CDR3 is TGTGCCAGCAGCTTAGCACATGAGCAGTTCTTC. This translates into CASSLAHEQFF. Full variable domain (missing parts from reference TRBV11-2 and TRBJ2-1): EAGVAQSPRYKIIEKRQSVAFWCNPISGHATLYWYQQILGQGPKLLIQFQNNGVVDDSQLPKDRFSAERLKGVDSTLKIQPAKLEDSAVYLCASSLAHEQFFGPGTRLTVL.

This clonotype appeared a few times. The V call is TRBV7-8, the J call TRBJ2-7, with D unclear. Germline-derived CDR1 and CDR2 are SGHVS and FQNEAQ. The V end lost 1 base, the J end lost 7 bases, and 5 bases lay between the germline ends. There are 11 residues in the CDR3. The CDR3 DNA sequence: TGTGCCAGCAGCTTAGTCCGGGAGCAGTACTTC. Amino acids: CASSLVREQYF. The full variable domain, its missing parts supplied by reference TRBV7-8 and TRBJ2-7, is GAGVSQSPRYKVAKRGQDVALRCDPISGHVSLFWYQQALGQGPEFLTYFQNEAQLDKSGLPSDRFFAERPEGSVSTLKIQRTQQEDSAVYLCASSLVREQYFGPGTRLTVT.

The rearrangement links TRBV5-1 to TRBJ2-3; D is possibly TRBD1 (6 bases). Germline V lookup: CDR1 SGHRS, CDR2 YFSETQ. With 6 bases removed from V and 1 base from J, the gap between germline ends came to 12 bases. The CDR3 spans 14 residues. Here the CDR3 reads CASNQGPGTDTQYF. The CDR3 DNA follows: TGCGCCAGCAATCAGGGGCCAGGCACAGATACGCAGTATTTT.

The genes are TRBV6-2 or TRBV6-3 and TRBJ1-4, with unresolved D. V was clipped by 8 bases and J by 8 bases, with 12 bases between them. CDR3 size: 12 residues. Germline V gene data show CDR1 as MNHEY and CDR2 as SVGEGT. CDR3 bases: TGTGCCAGCGGAGTAATTGAGGAAAAACTGTTTTTT. Amino acid sequence: CASGVIEEKLFF.

The chain links TRBV15 to TRBJ2-2, with 8 nucleotides matching TRBD1. CDR3 length: 13 residues. Germline V gives CDR1 LNHNV, CDR2 YYDKDF (reference sequence). With 3 bases clipped from V and 15 bases from J, the junction kept 9 bases outside the gene matches. CDR3 bases: TGTGCCACCAGCAGCACACGGACAGGGCAAATGTTTTTT. Its protein is CATSSTRTGQMFF.

The V and J genes are TRBV10-3 and TRBJ2-1; D is ambiguous. V lost 0 bases to trimming and J lost 8 bases, with 11 bases between them. Germline V gene lookup returns CDR1 ENHRY and CDR2 SYGVKD. The CDR3 length is 14 residues. The CDR3 reads CAISESNRRHEQFF. DNA for the CDR3: TGTGCCATCAGTGAGTCGAATAGGCGGCATGAGCAGTTCTTC.

V gene TRBV2 combines with J gene TRBJ2-7; D not certain. Germline CDR1 reads SNHLY; CDR2 reads FYNNEI. Trimming took off 3 bases at V and 0 bases at J, with 15 bases between the two ends. The CDR3 is 16 amino acids. CDR3 loop: CASSDVVWASSYEQYF. The CDR3 nucleotides read TGTGCCAGCAGTGACGTAGTGTGGGCGAGCTCCTACGAGCAGTACTTC.

This chain connects TRBV28 to TRBJ2-1; possibly TRBD2 for D (6 bases). The germline gives CDR1 MDHEN, CDR2 SYDVKM. Trimming stripped 11 bases from V and 10 bases from J, with 21 bases between. The CDR3 sequence is 13 residues long. CDR3 sequence reads: CAAGGTWSGEQFF. CDR3 DNA: TGTGCCGCAGGCGGGACCTGGTCGGGGGAGCAGTTCTTC.

The chain combines TRBV2 with TRBJ2-1, with D unresolved. Trimming cost V 1 base and J 6 bases, with 13 bases left between them. The CDR3 runs 15 residues. In germline, CDR1 is SNHLY, CDR2 FYNNEI. The CDR3 nucleotides are TGTGCCAGCAGTGAAGGGCAATATATGGGCAATGAGCAGTTCTTC. It specifies CASSEGQYMGNEQFF.

The rearrangement uses TRBV5-1 and TRBJ1-6; 7 bases map to TRBD1. CDR1 SGHRS and CDR2 YFSETQ come from the germline V gene. V lost 4 bases, J lost 8 bases, and 6 bases stayed unmatched. The CDR3 contains 14 residues. CDR3 region: CASSLRDRDSPLHF. CDR3 coding DNA: TGCGCCAGCAGCCTCCGGGACAGAGATTCACCCCTCCACTTT. The full variable domain, with the rest looked up from reference TRBV5-1 and TRBJ1-6, is KAGVTQTPRYLIKTRGQQVTLSCSPISGHRSVSWYQQTPGQGLQFLFEYFSETQRNKGNFPGRFSGRQFSNSRSEMNVSTLELGDSALYLCASSLRDRDSPLHFGNGTRLTVT.